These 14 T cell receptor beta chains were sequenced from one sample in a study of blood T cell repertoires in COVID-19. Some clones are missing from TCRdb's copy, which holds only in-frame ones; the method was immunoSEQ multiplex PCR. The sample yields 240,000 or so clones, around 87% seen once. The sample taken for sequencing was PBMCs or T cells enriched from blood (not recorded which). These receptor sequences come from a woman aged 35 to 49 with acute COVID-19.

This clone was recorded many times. Here the CDR3 DNA reads TGTGCCAGCAGCCCGGCCGGGAGCTATAATTCACCCCTCCACTTT. This encodes CASSPAGSYNSPLHF. The V gene is TRBV5-5, the J gene TRBJ1-6; D gene unclear. V shed 4 bases and J shed 3 bases, with 11 bases lying between them. The CDR3 has 15 amino acids. Germline CDR1 reads SGHKS; CDR2 reads YYEKEE (reference sequence).

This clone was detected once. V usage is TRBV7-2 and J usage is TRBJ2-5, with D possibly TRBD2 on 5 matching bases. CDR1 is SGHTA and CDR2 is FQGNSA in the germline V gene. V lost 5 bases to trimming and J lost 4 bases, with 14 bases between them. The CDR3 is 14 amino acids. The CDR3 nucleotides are TGTGCCAGCAGCCCCCAGAGAGGGCGAGAGACCCAGTACTTC. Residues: CASSPQRGRETQYF.

The CDR3 region is CASSPRRSSYNEQFF. The CDR3 nucleotides are TGTGCCAGCAGCCCCCGGAGGAGCTCCTACAATGAGCAGTTCTTC. V and J are TRBV11-2 and TRBJ2-1, with D tentatively TRBD2 (5 bases). The V and J ends lost 5 bases and 0 bases respectively, with 11 bases between them. In germline, CDR1 is SGHAT, CDR2 FQNNGV. The CDR3 contains 15 residues.

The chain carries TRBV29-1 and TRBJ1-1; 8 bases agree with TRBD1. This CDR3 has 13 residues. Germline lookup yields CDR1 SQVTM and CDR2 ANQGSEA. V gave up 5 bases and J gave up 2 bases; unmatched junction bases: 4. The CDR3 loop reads CSVFGQGNTEAFF. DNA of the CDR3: TGCAGCGTTTTTGGACAGGGTAACACTGAAGCTTTCTTT.

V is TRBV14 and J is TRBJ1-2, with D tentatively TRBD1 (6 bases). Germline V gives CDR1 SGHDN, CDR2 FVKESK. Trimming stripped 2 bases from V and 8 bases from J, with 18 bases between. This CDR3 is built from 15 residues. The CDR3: CASSQRLTGSGGYTF. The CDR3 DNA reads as TGTGCCAGCAGCCAACGTTTAACAGGGTCAGGAGGCTACACCTTC.

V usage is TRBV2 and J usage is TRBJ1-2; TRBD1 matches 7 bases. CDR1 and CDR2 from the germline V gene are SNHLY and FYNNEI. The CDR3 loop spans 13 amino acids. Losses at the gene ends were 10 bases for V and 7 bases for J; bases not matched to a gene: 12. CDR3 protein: CATYLRQGRGYTF. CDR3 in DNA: TGTGCCACCTACCTCCGACAGGGTCGTGGCTACACCTTC.

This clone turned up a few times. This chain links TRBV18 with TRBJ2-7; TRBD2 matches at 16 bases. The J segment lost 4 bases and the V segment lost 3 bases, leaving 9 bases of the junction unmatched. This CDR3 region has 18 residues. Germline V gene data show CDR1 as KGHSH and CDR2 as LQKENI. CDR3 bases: TGTGCCAGCTCACCTGGGGGACTAGCGGGAGGGCCTGGGTACGAGCAGTACTTC. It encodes CASSPGGLAGGPGYEQYF.

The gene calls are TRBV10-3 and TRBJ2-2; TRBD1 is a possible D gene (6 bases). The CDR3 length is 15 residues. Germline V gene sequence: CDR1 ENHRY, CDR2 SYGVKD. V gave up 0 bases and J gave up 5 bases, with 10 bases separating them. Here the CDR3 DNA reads TGTGCCATCAGTGAGTCAACAGGGACGACCGGGGAGCTGTTTTTT. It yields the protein CAISESTGTTGELFF.

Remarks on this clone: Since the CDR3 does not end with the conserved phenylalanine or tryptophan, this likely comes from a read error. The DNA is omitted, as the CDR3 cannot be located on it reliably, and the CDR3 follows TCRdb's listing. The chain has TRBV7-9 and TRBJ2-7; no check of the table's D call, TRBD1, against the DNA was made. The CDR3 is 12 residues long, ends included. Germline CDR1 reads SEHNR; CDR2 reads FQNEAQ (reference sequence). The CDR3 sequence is CASSFAGTEALI.

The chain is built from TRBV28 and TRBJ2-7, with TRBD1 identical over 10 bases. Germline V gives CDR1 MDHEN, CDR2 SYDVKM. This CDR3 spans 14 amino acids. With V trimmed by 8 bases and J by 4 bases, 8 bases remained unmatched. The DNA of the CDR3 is TGTGCCAGCGAGAGTAGACAGGGGGCTTACGAGCAGTACTTC. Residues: CASESRQGAYEQYF.

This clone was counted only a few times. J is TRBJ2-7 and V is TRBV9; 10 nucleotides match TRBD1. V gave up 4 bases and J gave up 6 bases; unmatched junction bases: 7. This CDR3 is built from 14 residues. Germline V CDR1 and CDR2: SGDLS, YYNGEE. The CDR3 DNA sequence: TGTGCCAGCAGCCAGGGGACAGGGGTCGGCGAGCAGTACTTC. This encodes CASSQGTGVGEQYF.

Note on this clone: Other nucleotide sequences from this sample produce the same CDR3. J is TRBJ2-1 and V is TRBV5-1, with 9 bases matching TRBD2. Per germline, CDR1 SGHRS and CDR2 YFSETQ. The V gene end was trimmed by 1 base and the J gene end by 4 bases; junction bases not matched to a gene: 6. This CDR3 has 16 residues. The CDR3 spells CASSLTTSGLYNEQFF. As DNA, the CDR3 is TGCGCCAGCAGCTTGACGACTAGCGGCCTTTACAATGAGCAGTTCTTC.

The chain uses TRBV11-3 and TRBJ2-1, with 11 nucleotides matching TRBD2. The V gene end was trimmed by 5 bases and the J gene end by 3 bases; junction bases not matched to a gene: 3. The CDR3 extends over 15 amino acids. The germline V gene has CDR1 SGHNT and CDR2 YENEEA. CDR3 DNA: TGTGCCAGCAGCCAGGGACTAGCGGACTACAATGAGCAGTTCTTC. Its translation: CASSQGLADYNEQFF.

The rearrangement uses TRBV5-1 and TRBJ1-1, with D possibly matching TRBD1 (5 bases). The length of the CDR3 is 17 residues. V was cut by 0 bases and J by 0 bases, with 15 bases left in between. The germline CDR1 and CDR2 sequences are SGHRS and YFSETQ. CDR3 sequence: CASSLGVGALMNTEAFF. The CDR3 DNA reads TGCGCCAGCAGCTTGGGGGTTGGGGCCTTAATGAACACTGAAGCTTTCTTT.